This T cell receptor (beta chain) was retrieved from a study of identical twins. V was shortened by 3 bases and J by 1 base, with 13 bases between the two germline ends. CDR1 and CDR2 from the germline V gene are SGHRS and YFSETQ. The CDR3 is 15 residues long. TCRdb reanalysed the 5' RACE reads using MiXCR and keeps one entry per CDR3 protein. The table records hundreds of thousands of distinct CDR3 sequences, roughly a quarter of them present only once. Study results and limitations: The analysis was cross-sectional rather than longitudinal within donors.

This clonotype was counted at least ten times. What it binds is unknown. The data also belong to a second study, concerning T cells expressing NK-cell markers. As that study records: An anti-gamma-delta TCR antibody restricted sorting to alpha-beta TCR T cells in several experiments. In about six donors, dominant NKG2C+ clonotypes were roughly 1.0-8% of CD8+ T cells.

The receptor's source is a woman in her late teens or twenties in good health. The V call is TRBV5-1, the J call TRBJ1-1; no reliable D call. The sequenced material came from CD4+ T cells sorted from blood. The CDR3 DNA is TGCGCCAGCAGCTGGGCTTACAGCGAGAACACTGAAGCTTTCTTT. Its protein product is CASSWAYSENTEAFF.